This entry lists 22 T cell receptor beta chains sequenced from one sample in a study of T cells after yellow fever vaccination. TCRdb re-derived calls from the 5' RACE reads in MiXCR, one entry per CDR3 protein. The sample has approximately 340,000 distinct CDR3 sequences, 8.7% seen once; the top ten hold roughly 18%. The starting material was PBMCs, obtained on the day of the first yellow fever vaccination. The source is a man younger than 35 who received the YFV17D yellow fever vaccine.

The chain carries TRBV4-1 and TRBJ1-4; the D is unclear. V was clipped by 0 bases and J by 8 bases, with 13 bases between them. Germline lookup yields CDR1 MGHRA and CDR2 YSYEKL. This CDR3 is 15 amino acids long. As DNA, the CDR3 is TGCGCCAGCAGCCAAGATCCGGCAGTTGACGAAAAACTGTTTTTT. It codes for CASSQDPAVDEKLFF.

The chain carries TRBV4-1 and TRBJ1-1; 8 nucleotides line up with TRBD1. Looked up from germline, CDR1 is MGHRA and CDR2 is YSYEKL. There are 13 residues in the CDR3. J was trimmed by 11 bases and V by 5 bases; bases with no gene match: 10. The CDR3 DNA follows: TGCGCCAGCAGCTCTCTGGACAGGGAGGGCGCTTTCTTT. The encoded protein is CASSSLDREGAFF.

This clonotype showed up just a few times. The chain is built from TRBV7-2 and TRBJ2-2, with D perhaps being TRBD1 or TRBD2 (6 bases each). Germline V gives CDR1 SGHTA, CDR2 FQGNSA. V gave up 5 bases and J gave up 1 base, with 14 bases separating them. The CDR3 runs 16 residues. The CDR3 DNA reads as TGTGCCAGCAGCCTAGGGGGGTGGGAGAACACCGGGGAGCTGTTTTTT. Translating gives CASSLGGWENTGELFF.

In this sample, this clonotype turned up many times. V usage is TRBV29-1 and J usage is TRBJ2-3, with 8 bases lining up with TRBD2. Looked up from germline, CDR1 is SQVTM and CDR2 is ANQGSEA. The CDR3 has 14 amino acids. V dropped 7 bases and J dropped 0; count of bases not matched to a gene: 6. The CDR3 coding sequence is TGCAGCGCCCTCGGGGGGGCCAGCACAGATACGCAGTATTTT. Encoded protein: CSALGGASTDTQYF.

The chain uses TRBV20-1 and TRBJ2-1; 7 bases map to TRBD1. V gave up 4 bases and J gave up 7 bases; unmatched junction bases: 13. The germline CDR1 and CDR2 sequences are DFQATT and SNEGSKA (reference sequence). The length of the CDR3 is 15 residues. The CDR3 reads CSAKPGQSFNNEQFF. The DNA of the CDR3 is TGCAGTGCTAAACCGGGACAGTCATTTAATAATGAGCAGTTCTTC.

This clonotype was observed a few times. The rearrangement uses TRBV6-5 and TRBJ1-6; the D is unclear. Germline V gene lookup returns CDR1 MNHEY and CDR2 SVGAGI. CDR3 size: 15 residues. V was shortened by 3 bases and J by 7 bases, with 13 bases between the two germline ends. The CDR3 spells CASSYMRLQNSPLHF. In DNA, the CDR3 is TGTGCCAGCAGTTATATGAGGTTGCAAAATTCACCCCTCCACTTT.

This clonotype showed up many times. The rearrangement uses TRBV6-1 and TRBJ2-2; 9 positions agree with TRBD1. This CDR3 has 14 residues. After removal of 7 bases from V and 3 bases from J, the junction contained 3 bases not matched to a gene. Germline V gene sequence: CDR1 MNHNS, CDR2 SASEGT. In nucleotides, the CDR3 is TGTGCCAGCACCAGACAGGGGGACACCGGGGAGCTGTTTTTT. Translating gives CASTRQGDTGELFF.

The chain uses TRBV7-9 and TRBJ1-6; 9 bases are a match to TRBD1. Germline V gene sequence: CDR1 SEHNR, CDR2 FQNEAQ (reference sequence). With V trimmed by 4 bases and J by 8 bases, 6 bases remained unmatched. The CDR3 totals 15 residues. Here the CDR3 reads CASSSITGGHSPLHF. CDR3 sequence (DNA): TGTGCCAGCAGCTCCATCACAGGGGGCCATTCACCCCTCCACTTT.

This clonotype was seen a few times. This chain connects TRBV30 to TRBJ2-7; 7 bases align to TRBD1. Trimming took 4 bases from V and 2 from J; bases not matched to a gene: 5. CDR3 length: 13 amino acids. Germline V gene sequence: CDR1 GTSNPN, CDR2 SVGIG (reference sequence). This chain's CDR3 is CAWNRDRPYEQYF. CDR3 nucleotide sequence: TGTGCCTGGAACCGGGACAGACCCTACGAGCAGTACTTC.

The sample holds a few counts of this clonotype. The genes are TRBV11-3 and TRBJ2-3; D is tentatively TRBD1 or TRBD2 (6 bases each). Germline CDR1 and CDR2: SGHNT and YENEEA. The V gene lost 5 bases and the J gene lost 10 bases, with 13 bases spanning the gap. The CDR3 has 12 amino acids. DNA of the CDR3: TGTGCCAGCAGCGAGGGGGGCCGCCCGCAGTATTTT. Translation: CASSEGGRPQYF. The full variable domain, completed using reference TRBV11-3 and TRBJ2-3, is EAGVVQSPRYKIIEKKQPVAFWCNPISGHNTLYWYLQNLGQGPELLIRYENEEAVDDSQLPKDRFSAERLKGVDSTLKIQPAELGDSAVYLCASSEGGRPQYFGPGTRLTVL.

This clonotype has more than one count but fewer than ten. The J gene is TRBJ2-5, the V gene TRBV7-2; TRBD1 might be the D (7 bases). Germline-derived CDR1 and CDR2 are SGHTA and FQGNSA. Trimming cost V 6 bases and J 6 bases, with 17 bases left between them. This CDR3 comprises 14 residues. The CDR3 DNA follows: TGTGCCAGCAGGAACGACAGGGCGGGGAAGACCCAGTACTTC. Its translation: CASRNDRAGKTQYF.

Details on this clonotype: Germline is not matched at one junction end, which may reflect a read error. V is TRBV29-1 and J is TRBJ2-7; D is possibly TRBD1 (5 bases). Germline-derived CDR1 and CDR2 are SQVTM and ANQGSEA. The CDR3 is 14 amino acids. The CDR3: CSVQDSDRLYEQYF. The CDR3, as DNA: TGCAGCGTTCAAGACAGCGACAGACTCTACGAGCAGTACTTC.

This chain links TRBV30 with TRBJ2-1; D possibly uses TRBD1 or TRBD2 (6 bases each). The V end lost 3 bases, the J end lost 2 bases, and 11 bases lay between the germline ends. Per the germline V gene, CDR1 is GTSNPN and CDR2 is SVGIG (reference sequence). CDR3 size: 14 residues. The chain's CDR3 is CAWSWGATYNEQFF. The DNA of the CDR3 is TGTGCCTGGAGCTGGGGGGCCACCTACAATGAGCAGTTCTTC.

This clonotype was counted a few times. The DNA is omitted, as the CDR3 cannot be located on it reliably, and the CDR3 follows TCRdb's listing. The rearrangement links TRBV20-1 to TRBJ2-5; TRBD1 reflects the table's D call only, with no check against the DNA. The CDR3 is made up of 17 amino acids, end residues included. Germline CDR1 reads DFQATT; CDR2 reads SNEGSKA (reference sequence). Here the CDR3 reads CSARDVFWQGEKGTQYF.

This rearrangement joins TRBV10-3 to TRBJ2-7, with TRBD2 identical over 10 bases. Trimming cost V 4 bases and J 0 bases; bases outside gene matches: 15. The CDR3 contains 19 residues. CDR1 and CDR2 (germline): ENHRY, SYGVKD. CDR3 residues: CAISGASGGAHRSSYEQYF. CDR3 DNA: TGTGCCATCAGTGGGGCTAGCGGGGGAGCTCACAGGAGCTCCTACGAGCAGTACTTC.

This clonotype was found many times. This chain links TRBV12-3 or TRBV12-4 with TRBJ2-2, with a weak D call TRBD2 (5 bases). Trimming pared 7 bases from V and 5 bases from J, leaving 11 bases between. The length of the CDR3 is 13 residues. The CDR3 nucleotides are TGTGCCAGCACCTTGAGGGAAACCGGGGAGCTGTTTTTT. It is translated as CASTLRETGELFF.

This clonotype was picked up a small number of times. This sequence joins TRBV6-2 or TRBV6-3 and TRBJ2-5; perhaps TRBD1 as D (5 bases). Germline V CDR1 and CDR2: MNHEY, SVGEGT. The V gene lost 6 bases and the J gene lost 4 bases, with 12 bases spanning the gap. The CDR3 is 13 residues long. CDR3 sequence: CASRLDNIETQYF. The CDR3 bases are TGTGCCAGCAGACTGGACAACATAGAGACCCAGTACTTC.

This chain links TRBV5-6 with TRBJ1-2; D is possibly TRBD1 (6 bases). The CDR3 runs 13 residues. V dropped 5 bases and J dropped 7 bases, with 15 bases sitting between them. Germline loops: CDR1 SGHDT, CDR2 YYEEEE. The CDR3 DNA reads TGTGCCAGCAGTTCACCCAGGGGCTCTGGCTACACCTTC. This sequence encodes CASSSPRGSGYTF.

This clonotype was seen at least ten times. This sequence joins TRBV29-1 and TRBJ2-1; D is unresolved. In germline, CDR1 is SQVTM, CDR2 ANQGSEA. The CDR3 spans 12 residues. The ends were cut back, 7 bases at V and 3 bases at J, with 10 bases in the middle. CDR3 in DNA: TGCAGCGCAACAGCGATCTACAATGAGCAGTTCTTC. Its protein product is CSATAIYNEQFF.

This clonotype was detected only a few times. This rearrangement joins TRBV6-1 to TRBJ2-7; the match to TRBD1 covers 7 bases. With 8 bases clipped from V and 4 bases from J, the junction kept 11 bases outside the gene matches. This CDR3 is built from 14 residues. Germline loops: CDR1 MNHNS, CDR2 SASEGT. The CDR3 sequence is CASARGDSRYEQYV. CDR3 DNA: TGTGCCAGCGCCCGAGGGGACAGTAGGTACGAGCAGTACGTC.

This clonotype was seen a few times. The J gene is TRBJ2-1, the V gene TRBV6-1; D gene unclear. This CDR3 comprises 15 residues. Germline values: CDR1 MNHNS, CDR2 SASEGT. Trimming took 7 bases from V and 0 from J, leaving 13 bases between them. CDR3: CASNQTPSSYNEQFF. CDR3 DNA: TGTGCCAGCAATCAGACTCCCAGCTCCTACAATGAGCAGTTCTTC.

This chain links TRBV20-1 with TRBJ2-5; TRBD2 is a possible D gene (5 bases). The length of the CDR3 is 13 residues. From germline, CDR1 is DFQATT and CDR2 SNEGSKA (reference sequence). The CDR3 sequence: CSLGEPTQETQYF. CDR3 sequence (DNA): TGCAGCCTTGGGGAGCCAACTCAAGAGACCCAGTACTTC.